A selection of T cell receptor beta chains follows, all from one sample in a study of blood T cell repertoires in COVID-19. Clones were read by immunoSEQ multiplex PCR, and TCRdb kept only the in-frame ones, dropping some. The table has about 28,000 clones, about 85% seen once. The specimen was peripheral blood. The receptor source for this set is a man between 60 and 70 years old with active COVID-19. CDR3s include the opening cysteine and the closing phenylalanine or tryptophan. The D gene is left open where the match is weak. Clone size is not always given. Where it is, it says once, few, many or a class for expanded clones.

d_call clone_size j_call v_call cdr3_nt cdr3_aa
. . TRBJ2-3 TRBV3-1/TRBV3-2 TGTGCCAGCAGCCAAAATGGGGCGGGGGCGAGCACAGATACGCAGTATTTT CASSQNGAGASTDTQYF
TRBD1 . TRBJ1-2 TRBV4-2 TGTGCCAGCAGACTAGGGGGCGCGGATGGCTACACCTTC CASRLGGADGYTF
. . TRBJ2-3 TRBV6-5 TGTGCCAGCAGTTACCTAGATACGCAGTATTTT CASSYLDTQYF
. . TRBJ1-2 TRBV5-1 TGCGCCAGCAGCCGAGACAGGAGCCTCTATGGCTACACCTTC CASSRDRSLYGYTF
TRBD1 . TRBJ2-7 TRBV7-9 TGTGCCAGCAGCTTATACGTCCGGGACAGGGGGGACGAGCAGTACTTC CASSLYVRDRGDEQYF
. . TRBJ2-7 TRBV6-6 TGTGCCAGCAGTTTTTTGACAGGTACCTACGAGCAGTACTTC CASSFLTGTYEQYF
TRBD2 . TRBJ2-7 TRBV9 TGTGCCAGCAGCGAGGGATGGGGGGGTTCCTACGAGCAGTACTTC CASSEGWGGSYEQYF
. . TRBJ1-3 TRBV9 TGTGCCAGCAGCCCACATTCGTCCCATTTCTCTGGAAACACCATATATTTT CASSPHSSHFSGNTIYF
. . TRBJ1-1 TRBV29-1 TGCAGCGCAAGGGGGGGGAACACTGAAGCTTTCTTT CSARGGNTEAFF
. . TRBJ1-2 TRBV18 TGTGCCAGCTCACCGCTGGAGACCGCCTATGGCTACACCTTC CASSPLETAYGYTF
. . TRBJ2-5 TRBV5-4 TGTGCCAGCATCTTTCGGGGAGGGGGCCAAGAGACCCAGTACTTC CASIFRGGGQETQYF
. . TRBJ1-1 TRBV14 TGTGCCAGCAGCCAAGATTTGTGGCCGAACACTGAAGCTTTCTTT CASSQDLWPNTEAFF
TRBD1 few TRBJ1-2 TRBV4-1 TGCGCCAGCAGCCAGCCCCGGGACAGGGGTTATGGCTACACCTTC CASSQPRDRGYGYTF
TRBD2 . TRBJ2-1 TRBV29-1 TGCAGCGTTGAAACTAGCGGGGGGCGAGGTGAGCAGTTCTTC CSVETSGGRGEQFF
. . TRBJ1-5 TRBV29-1 TGCAGCGTTTTGGGAGACACTAAAAATCAGCCCCAGCATTTT CSVLGDTKNQPQHF
TRBD1 few TRBJ1-5 TRBV28 TGTGCCAGCAGTCTACTCCCGGGACAGGGGGCCGCGCCCCAGCATTTT CASSLLPGQGAAPQHF
TRBD1 . TRBJ1-1 TRBV11-2 TGTGCCAGCAGCGCCGGACAGGGTAACACTGAAGCTTTCTTT CASSAGQGNTEAFF
. . TRBJ1-1 TRBV9 TGTGCCAGCAGCGTAGCTGCCAGGGTGTCCACTGAAGCTTTCTTT CASSVAARVSTEAFF
. . TRBJ2-1 TRBV9 TGTGCCAGCAGCGTAGGATGGGGCAGCTCCTACAATGAGCAGTTCTTC CASSVGWGSSYNEQFF
TRBD1 . TRBJ2-4 TRBV11-2 TGTGCCAGCAGCTCACTCGACAGGGGCTTAGCCAAAAACATTCAGTACTTC CASSSLDRGLAKNIQYF
TRBD2 . TRBJ2-3 TRBV18 TGTGCCAGCTCACCACCCCGGCTAGCGGGGGGGCACACAGATACGCAGTATTTT CASSPPRLAGGHTDTQYF
. . TRBJ2-1 TRBV5-4 TGTGCCAGCAGACATCTAGGAGCGGGCCGACCTAGAGATGAGCAGTTCTTC CASRHLGAGRPRDEQFF
TRBD1 . TRBJ2-5 TRBV2 TGTGCCAGCACCCGACCCGGGACAGGGGGGGTAGAGACCCAGTACTTC CASTRPGTGGVETQYF
TRBD1 once TRBJ2-1 TRBV19 TGTGCCAGTAGTACCGAAGCCGGGACAGGGGGGAATGAGCAGTTCTTC CASSTEAGTGGNEQFF
. . TRBJ1-1 TRBV3-1/TRBV3-2 TGTGCCAGCAGCCAACCGCAGGGGAGTGGAGACACTGAAGCTTTCTTT CASSQPQGSGDTEAFF
. . TRBJ1-5 TRBV6-2/TRBV6-3 TGTGCCAGCAGTTCCGAAGCTGGGGGGGTTGCCCTCAATCAGCCCCAGCATTTT CASSSEAGGVALNQPQHF
. . TRBJ1-5 TRBV5-5 TGTGCCAGCAGCCAAGATGAGGGAACCTATAGCAATCAGCCCCAGCATTTT CASSQDEGTYSNQPQHF
. . TRBJ1-5 TRBV19 TGTGCCAGTAGTATACGTGGAGGCTTTGGGTCGCCCCAGCATTTT CASSIRGGFGSPQHF
TRBD1 . TRBJ2-1 TRBV6-5 TGTGCCAGCAGTCCCGGACAGGGGTCCAATGAGCAGTTCTTC CASSPGQGSNEQFF
TRBD2 . TRBJ2-7 TRBV28 TGTGCCAGCCGCAGCGGGGGCTCCTACGAGCAGTACTTC CASRSGGSYEQYF
TRBD1 once TRBJ1-3 TRBV11-2 TGTGCCAGCAGCTTAGGGCAGGGGGCTGCAAATGGAAACACCATATATTTT CASSLGQGAANGNTIYF
TRBD1 once TRBJ1-5 TRBV28 TGTGCCAGCAGCGGGGGAATTACAGGGGGCGGAAGCAATCAGCCCCAGCATTTT CASSGGITGGGSNQPQHF
TRBD1 . TRBJ2-5 TRBV10-3 TGTGCCATCAGTGGACAGGGTGGGGTGGGGGAGACCCAGTACTTC CAISGQGGVGETQYF
. . TRBJ2-1 TRBV27 TGTGCCAGCAGCCCAATGGGCTGGAATGAGCAGTTCTTC CASSPMGWNEQFF
TRBD1 once TRBJ1-2 TRBV18 TGTGCCAGCTCTCCCACCCCGATGGTCAGGGGGGATGGCTACACCTTC CASSPTPMVRGDGYTF
TRBD1 once TRBJ2-1 TRBV2 TGTGCCAGCAGCCCCGGGACAGGCTCCTACAATGAGCAGTTCTTC CASSPGTGSYNEQFF
. . TRBJ2-3 TRBV9 TGTGCCAGCAGCGTAGCGGTTACAGATACGCAGTATTTT CASSVAVTDTQYF
. . TRBJ2-5 TRBV28 TGTGCCAGCAGTTCGGAGACCCAGTACTTC CASSSETQYF
. . TRBJ2-5 TRBV28 TGTGCCAGCATCAGCTATGGAGGTGGAGAGACCCAGTACTTC CASISYGGGETQYF
. . TRBJ2-4 TRBV18 TGTGCCAGCTCCCGGGGGTTGGCCAAAAACATTCAGTACTTC CASSRGLAKNIQYF
TRBD1 . TRBJ2-5 TRBV5-6 TGTGCCAGCAGCTTGGGCCGGGACAGGGACGAGACCCAGTACTTC CASSLGRDRDETQYF
. . TRBJ2-3 TRBV25-1 TGTGCCAGCAGTTCGCACGGGAGCACAGATACGCAGTATTTT CASSSHGSTDTQYF
TRBD1 . TRBJ2-1 TRBV7-9 TGTGCCAGCAGCCCCCGGGACAGGATTTCCAATGAGCAGTTCTTC CASSPRDRISNEQFF
. . TRBJ1-5 TRBV12-3/TRBV12-4 TGTGCCAGCAGTCAGGTTAGCAATCAGCCCCAGCATTTT CASSQVSNQPQHF
. . TRBJ1-1 TRBV6-2/TRBV6-3 TGTGCCAGCAGTTACTCGGGCAGGAAGACTGAAGCTTTCTTT CASSYSGRKTEAFF
. . TRBJ1-2 TRBV24-1 TGTGCCACCAGTGATTTAGCAGGGGCGCATGGCTACACCTTC CATSDLAGAHGYTF
TRBD1 . TRBJ1-3 TRBV30 TGTGCCTGGAAGGAGACAGGGACCAACACCATATATTTT CAWKETGTNTIYF
. . TRBJ2-7 TRBV5-1 TGCGCCAGCAGCTTTACAGTTTCCTACGAGCAGTACTTC CASSFTVSYEQYF